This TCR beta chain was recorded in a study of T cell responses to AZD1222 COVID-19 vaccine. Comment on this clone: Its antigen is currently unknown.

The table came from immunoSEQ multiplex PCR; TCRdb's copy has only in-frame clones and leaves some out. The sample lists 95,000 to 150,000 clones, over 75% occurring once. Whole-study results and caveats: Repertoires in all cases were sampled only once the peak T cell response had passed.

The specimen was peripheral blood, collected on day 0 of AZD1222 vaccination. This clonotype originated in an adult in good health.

CDR3 region: CASSYGQGVRGYTF. The CDR3 coding sequence is TGTGCCAGCAGTTACGGACAGGGGGTGCGTGGCTACACCTTC. This chain links TRBV6-5 with TRBJ1-2; TRBD1 aligns across 10 bases. In germline, CDR1 is MNHEY, CDR2 SVGAGI. This CDR3 is 14 amino acids long. Trimming cost V 2 bases and J 7 bases; bases outside gene matches: 4.